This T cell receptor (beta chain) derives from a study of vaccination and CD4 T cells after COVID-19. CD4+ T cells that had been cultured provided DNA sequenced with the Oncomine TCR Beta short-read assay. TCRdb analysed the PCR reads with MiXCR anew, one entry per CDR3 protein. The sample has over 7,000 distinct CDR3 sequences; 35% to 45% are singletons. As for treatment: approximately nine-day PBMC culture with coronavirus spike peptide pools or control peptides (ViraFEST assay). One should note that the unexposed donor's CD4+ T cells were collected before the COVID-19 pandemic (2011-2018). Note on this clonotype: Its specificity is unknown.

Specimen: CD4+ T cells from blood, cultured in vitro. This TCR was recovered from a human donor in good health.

The CDR3 loop reads CASSEWGGVSSYEQYF. In DNA form, the CDR3 reads TGTGCCAGCAGTGAATGGGGGGGTGTGAGCTCCTACGAGCAGTACTTC. The chain uses TRBV6-1 and TRBJ2-7, with 7 bases identical to TRBD2. The V gene's germline CDR1 is MNHNS and CDR2 SASEGT. The CDR3 spans 16 residues. The ends lost 2 bases at V and 0 bases at J; junction bases unmatched: 7.